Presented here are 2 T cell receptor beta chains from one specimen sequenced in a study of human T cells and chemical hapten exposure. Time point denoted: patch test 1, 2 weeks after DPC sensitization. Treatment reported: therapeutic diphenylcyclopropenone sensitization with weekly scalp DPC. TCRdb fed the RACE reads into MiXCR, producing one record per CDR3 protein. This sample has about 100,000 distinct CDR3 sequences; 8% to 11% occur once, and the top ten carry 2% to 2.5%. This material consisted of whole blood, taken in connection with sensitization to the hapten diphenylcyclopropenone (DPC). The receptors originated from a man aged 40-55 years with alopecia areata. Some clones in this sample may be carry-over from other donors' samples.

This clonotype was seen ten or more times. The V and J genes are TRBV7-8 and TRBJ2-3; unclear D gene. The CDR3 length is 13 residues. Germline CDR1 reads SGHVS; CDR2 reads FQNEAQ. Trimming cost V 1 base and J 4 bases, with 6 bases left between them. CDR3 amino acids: CASSLDIPDTQYF. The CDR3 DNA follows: TGTGCCAGCAGCTTAGATATTCCAGATACGCAGTATTTT.

The CDR3 nucleotides are TGTGCCAGCTTTCCCCAGGGCATCGGCTATGGCTACACCTTC. Protein sequence: CASFPQGIGYGYTF. The chain carries TRBV12-3 or TRBV12-4 and TRBJ1-2, with a tentative D call TRBD1 (5 bases). Trimming cost V 8 bases and J 4 bases, with 17 bases left between them. There are 14 residues in the CDR3.